This T cell receptor (beta chain) was sequenced during a study of blood T cell repertoires in COVID-19. Study background: Samples representing acute and convalescent COVID-19 were sourced from the United States, Italy and Spain.

V was clipped by 0 bases and J by 6 bases; unmatched bases: 11. Germline-derived CDR1 and CDR2 are SGHRS and YFSETQ. The CDR3 covers 16 residues. This clone was counted between two and nine times. Authors' analysis steps: Amplification with reference gene primers provided the estimates of nucleated cell counts. Produced via immunoSEQ multiplex PCR; TCRdb's table is partial and in-frame only. The D gene and trimming were derived from the DNA, and the V and J assignments and clone size from that table. The table shows 60,000 or so clones, with around 85% occurring only once. This clonotype was sampled from a human donor in a cohort sampled during active COVID-19. Sequencing was performed on peripheral blood. The chain uses TRBV5-1 and TRBJ1-1; 7 bases line up with TRBD1. DNA of the CDR3: TGCGCCAGCAGCTTGGGAACAGGGGAACACTTACCTGAAGCTTTCTTT. As protein: CASSLGTGEHLPEAFF.